This T cell receptor (beta chain) derives from a study of beta chain features in type 1 diabetes. Looking at the study overall: Healthy donors and patients showed comparable age, gender and cell yields.

The entirety of the isolated RNA underwent reverse transcription, so expressed TCRB transcripts were sequenced. The protocol was immunoSEQ multiplex PCR, while the TCRdb copy is restricted to in-frame clones and leaves out a portion. There are over 150,000 clones in the sample; around 8% occur only once, and less than 0.85% lies in the top ten. General observations from the study: Since sequencing was performed on cDNA, cells with high TCR expression could be over-represented.

Looked up from germline, CDR1 is LGHNA and CDR2 is YNFKEQ. CDR3 length equals 17 residues. V trimming: 2 bases; J trimming: 2 bases; junction bases outside the gene matches: 5. As regards this clone: The antigen remains undetermined.

This clonotype originated in a man between 18 and 29 years old in good health. The chain links TRBV4-2 to TRBJ2-1, with 11 positions matching TRBD1. The sample taken for sequencing was central memory CD4+ T cells from blood. CDR3 protein: CASSQNKGQGAYNEQFF. The CDR3 DNA follows: TGTGCCAGCAGCCAAAATAAGGGACAGGGGGCCTACAATGAGCAGTTCTTC.